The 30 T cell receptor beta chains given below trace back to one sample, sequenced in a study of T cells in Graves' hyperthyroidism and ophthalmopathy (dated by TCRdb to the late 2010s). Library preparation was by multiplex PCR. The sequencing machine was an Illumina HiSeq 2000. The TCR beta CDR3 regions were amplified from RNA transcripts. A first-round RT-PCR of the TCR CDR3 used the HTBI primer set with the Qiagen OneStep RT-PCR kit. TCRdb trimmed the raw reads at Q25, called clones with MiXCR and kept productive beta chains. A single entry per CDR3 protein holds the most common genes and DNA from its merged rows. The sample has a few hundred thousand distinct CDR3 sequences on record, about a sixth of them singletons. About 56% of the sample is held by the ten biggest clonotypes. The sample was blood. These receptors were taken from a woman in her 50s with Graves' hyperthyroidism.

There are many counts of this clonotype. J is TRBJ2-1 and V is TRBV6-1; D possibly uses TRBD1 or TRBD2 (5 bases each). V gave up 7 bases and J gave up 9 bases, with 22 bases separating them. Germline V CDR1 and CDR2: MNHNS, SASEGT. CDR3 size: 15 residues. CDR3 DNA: TGTGCCAGCACCCCAGGGACCCCGAGGACAACTGAGCAGTTCTTC. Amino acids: CASTPGTPRTTEQFF.

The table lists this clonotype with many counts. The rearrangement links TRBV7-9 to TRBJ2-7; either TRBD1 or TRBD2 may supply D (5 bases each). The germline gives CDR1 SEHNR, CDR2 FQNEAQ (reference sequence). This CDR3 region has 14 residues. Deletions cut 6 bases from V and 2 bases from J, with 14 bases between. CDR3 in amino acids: CASSVDGATYEQYF. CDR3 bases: TGTGCCAGCAGTGTTGACGGGGCAACCTACGAGCAGTACTTC.

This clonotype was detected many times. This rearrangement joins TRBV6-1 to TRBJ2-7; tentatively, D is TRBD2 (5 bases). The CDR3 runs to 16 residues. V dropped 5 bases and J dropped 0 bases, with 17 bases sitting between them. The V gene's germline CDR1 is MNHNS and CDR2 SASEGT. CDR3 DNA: TGTGCCAGCAGTCACGAGGGAGTGCCAAGCTCCTACGAGCAGTACTTC. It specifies CASSHEGVPSSYEQYF.

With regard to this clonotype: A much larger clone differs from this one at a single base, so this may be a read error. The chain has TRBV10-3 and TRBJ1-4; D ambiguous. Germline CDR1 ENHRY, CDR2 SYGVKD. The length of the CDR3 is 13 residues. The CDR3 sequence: CAISDREWERLFF. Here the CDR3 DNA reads TGTGCCATCAGTGACCGAGAGTGGGAAAGACTGTTTTTT.

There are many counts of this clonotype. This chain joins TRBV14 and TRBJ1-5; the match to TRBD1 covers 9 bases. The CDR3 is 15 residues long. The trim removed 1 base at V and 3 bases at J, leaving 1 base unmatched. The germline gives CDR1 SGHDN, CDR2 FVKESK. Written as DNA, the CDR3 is TGTGCCAGCAGCCAAGGGACAGGGGACAATCAGCCCCAGCATTTT. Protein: CASSQGTGDNQPQHF.

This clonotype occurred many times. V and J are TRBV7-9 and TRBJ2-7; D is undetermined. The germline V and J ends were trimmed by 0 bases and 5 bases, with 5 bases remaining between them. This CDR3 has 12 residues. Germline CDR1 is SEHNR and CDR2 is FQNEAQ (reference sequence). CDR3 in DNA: TGTGCCAGCAGCTTAGCGGTGGACGAGCAGTACTTC. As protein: CASSLAVDEQYF.

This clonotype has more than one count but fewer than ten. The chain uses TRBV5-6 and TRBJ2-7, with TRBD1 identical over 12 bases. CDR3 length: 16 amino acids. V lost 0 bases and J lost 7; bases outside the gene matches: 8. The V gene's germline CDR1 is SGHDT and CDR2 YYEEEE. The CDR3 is CASSLALGTGGWEQYF. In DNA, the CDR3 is TGTGCCAGCAGCTTGGCCCTCGGGACAGGGGGCTGGGAGCAGTACTTC. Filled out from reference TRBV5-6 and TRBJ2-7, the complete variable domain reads DAGVTQSPTHLIKTRGQQVTLRCSPKSGHDTVSWYQQALGQGPQFIFQYYEEEERQRGNFPDRFSGHQFPNYSSELNVNALLLGDSALYLCASSLALGTGGWEQYFGPGTRLTVT.

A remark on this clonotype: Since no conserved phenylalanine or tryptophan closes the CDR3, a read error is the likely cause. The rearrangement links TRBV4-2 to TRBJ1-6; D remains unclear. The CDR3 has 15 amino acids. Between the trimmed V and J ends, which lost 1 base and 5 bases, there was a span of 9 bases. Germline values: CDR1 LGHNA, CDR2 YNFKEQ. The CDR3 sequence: CASSQVTQNNSPLHY. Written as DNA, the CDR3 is TGTGCCAGCAGCCAAGTAACACAGAATAATTCACCCCTCCACTAT.

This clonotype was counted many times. CDR3: CASSQERGGSTYNEQFF. The CDR3 DNA is TGTGCCAGCAGCCAAGAGAGGGGCGGGAGTACCTACAATGAGCAGTTCTTC. The chain uses TRBV3-1 and TRBJ2-1; 7 positions agree with TRBD2. Unmatched junction bases numbered 7, after V lost 0 bases and J lost 2 bases. The CDR3 contains 17 residues. Germline assignment: CDR1 LGHDT and CDR2 YNNKEL (reference sequence).

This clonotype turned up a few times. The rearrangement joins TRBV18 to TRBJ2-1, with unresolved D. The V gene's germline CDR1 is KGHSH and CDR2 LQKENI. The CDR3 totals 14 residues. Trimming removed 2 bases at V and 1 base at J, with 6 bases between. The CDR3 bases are TGTGCCAGCTCACCAACGGATTCCTACAATGAGCAGTTCTTC. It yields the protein CASSPTDSYNEQFF.

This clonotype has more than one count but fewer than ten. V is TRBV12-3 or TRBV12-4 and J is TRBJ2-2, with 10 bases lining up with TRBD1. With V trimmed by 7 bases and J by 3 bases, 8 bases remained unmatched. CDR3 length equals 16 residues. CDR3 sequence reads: CASTPSGQGDTGELFF. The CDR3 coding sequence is TGTGCCAGCACCCCATCTGGACAGGGGGACACCGGGGAGCTGTTTTTT.

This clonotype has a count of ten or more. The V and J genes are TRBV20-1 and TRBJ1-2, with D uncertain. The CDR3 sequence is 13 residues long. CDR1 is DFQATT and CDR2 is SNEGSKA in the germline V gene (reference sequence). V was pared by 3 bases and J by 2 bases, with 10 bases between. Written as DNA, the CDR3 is TGCAGTGCTAGTTCGCGGAGAAACTATGGCTACACCTTC. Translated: CSASSRRNYGYTF.

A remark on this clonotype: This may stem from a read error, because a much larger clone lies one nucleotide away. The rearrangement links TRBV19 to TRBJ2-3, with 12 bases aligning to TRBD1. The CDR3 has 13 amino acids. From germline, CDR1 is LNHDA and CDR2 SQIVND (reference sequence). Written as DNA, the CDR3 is TGTGCCGGAGGGACAGGGGGCGCAGATACGCAGTGTTTT. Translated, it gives CAGGTGGADTQCF. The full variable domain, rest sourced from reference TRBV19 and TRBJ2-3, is DGGITQSPKYLFRKEGQNVTLSCEQNLNHDAMYWYRQDPGQGLRLIYYSQIVNDFQKGDIAEGYSVSREKKESFPLTVTSAQKNPTAFYLCAGGTGGADTQCFGPGTRLTVL.

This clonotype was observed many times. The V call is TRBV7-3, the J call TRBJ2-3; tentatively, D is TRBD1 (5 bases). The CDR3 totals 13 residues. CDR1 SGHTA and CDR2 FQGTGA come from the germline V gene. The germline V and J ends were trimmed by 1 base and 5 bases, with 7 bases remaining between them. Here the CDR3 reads CASSLNRRDTQYF. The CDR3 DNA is TGTGCCAGCAGCTTAAACAGGAGAGATACGCAGTATTTT.

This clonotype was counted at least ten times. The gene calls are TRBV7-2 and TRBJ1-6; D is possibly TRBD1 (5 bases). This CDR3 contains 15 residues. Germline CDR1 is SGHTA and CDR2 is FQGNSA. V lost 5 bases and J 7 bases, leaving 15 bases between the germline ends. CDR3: CASSTQAGSNSPLHF. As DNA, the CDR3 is TGTGCCAGCAGCACCCAGGCAGGGAGCAATTCACCCCTCCACTTT.

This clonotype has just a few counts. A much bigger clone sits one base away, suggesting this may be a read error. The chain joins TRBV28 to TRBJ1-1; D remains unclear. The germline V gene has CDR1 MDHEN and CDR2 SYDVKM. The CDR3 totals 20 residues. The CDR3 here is CASTLTRLTQTPMGNAEAFF. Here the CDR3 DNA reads TGTGCCAGCACCTTAACACGACTTACTCAAACGCCCATGGGGAACGCTGAAGCTTTCTTT. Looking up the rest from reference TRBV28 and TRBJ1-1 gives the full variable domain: DVKVTQSSRYLVKRTGEKVFLECVQDMDHENMFWYRQDPGLGLRLIYFSYDVKMKEKGDIPEGYSVSREKKERFSLILESASTNQTSMYLCASTLTRLTQTPMGNAEAFFGQGTRLTVV.

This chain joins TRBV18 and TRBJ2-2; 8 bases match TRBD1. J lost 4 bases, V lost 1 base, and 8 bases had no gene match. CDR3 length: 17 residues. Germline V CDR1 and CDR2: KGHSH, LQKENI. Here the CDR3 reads CASSPQARGPGTGELFF. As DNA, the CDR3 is TGTGCCAGCTCACCACAGGCCAGGGGGCCGGGCACCGGGGAGCTGTTTTTT.

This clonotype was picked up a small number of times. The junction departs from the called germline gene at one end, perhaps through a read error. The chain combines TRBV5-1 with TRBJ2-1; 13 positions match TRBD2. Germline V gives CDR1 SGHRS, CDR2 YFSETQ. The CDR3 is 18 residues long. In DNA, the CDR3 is TGCGCCAGCAGTCGGACTAGCGGGAGATCGAGCTCCTACAATGAGCAGTCCTTC. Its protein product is CASSRTSGRSSSYNEQSF.

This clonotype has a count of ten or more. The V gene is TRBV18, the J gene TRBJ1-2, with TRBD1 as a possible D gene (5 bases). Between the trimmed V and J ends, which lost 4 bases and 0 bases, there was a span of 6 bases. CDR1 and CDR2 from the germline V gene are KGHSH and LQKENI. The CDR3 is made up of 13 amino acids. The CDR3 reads CASSRGSNYGYTF. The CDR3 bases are TGTGCCAGCTCACGGGGGTCTAACTATGGCTACACCTTC.

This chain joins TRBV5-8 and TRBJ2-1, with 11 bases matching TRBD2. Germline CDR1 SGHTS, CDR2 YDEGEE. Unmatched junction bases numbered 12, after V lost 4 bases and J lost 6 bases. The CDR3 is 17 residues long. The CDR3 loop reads CASSTFLTSGSGNEQFF. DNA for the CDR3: TGTGCCAGCAGCACCTTCTTAACTAGCGGGAGTGGCAATGAGCAGTTCTTC.

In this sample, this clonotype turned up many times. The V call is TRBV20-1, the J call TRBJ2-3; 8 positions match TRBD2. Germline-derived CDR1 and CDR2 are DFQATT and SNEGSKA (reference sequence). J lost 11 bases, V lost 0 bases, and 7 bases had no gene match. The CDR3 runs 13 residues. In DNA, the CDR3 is TGCAGTGCTAGAGATCAGAGCGGGAGTGTGCAGTATTTT. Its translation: CSARDQSGSVQYF.

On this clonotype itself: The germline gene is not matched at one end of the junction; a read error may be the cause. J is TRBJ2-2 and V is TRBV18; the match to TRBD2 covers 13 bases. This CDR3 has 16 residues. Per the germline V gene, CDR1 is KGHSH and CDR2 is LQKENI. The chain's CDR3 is CASSRGTSGNSGELFF. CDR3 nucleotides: TGTGCCAGCTCACGCGGGACTAGCGGGAACTCCGGGGAGCTGTTTTTT.

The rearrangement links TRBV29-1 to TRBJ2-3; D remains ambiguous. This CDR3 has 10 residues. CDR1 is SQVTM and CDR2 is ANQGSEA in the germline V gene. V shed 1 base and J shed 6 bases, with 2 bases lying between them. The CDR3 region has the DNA TGCAGCGTTGAAGTGGATACGCAGTATTTT. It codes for CSVEVDTQYF.

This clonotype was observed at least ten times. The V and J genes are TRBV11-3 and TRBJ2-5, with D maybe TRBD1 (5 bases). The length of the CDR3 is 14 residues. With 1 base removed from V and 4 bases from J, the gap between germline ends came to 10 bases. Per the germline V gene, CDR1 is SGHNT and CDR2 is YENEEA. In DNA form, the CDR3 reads TGTGCCAGCAGCTTAGGGGGCGCAGGAGAGACCCAGTACTTC. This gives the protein CASSLGGAGETQYF.

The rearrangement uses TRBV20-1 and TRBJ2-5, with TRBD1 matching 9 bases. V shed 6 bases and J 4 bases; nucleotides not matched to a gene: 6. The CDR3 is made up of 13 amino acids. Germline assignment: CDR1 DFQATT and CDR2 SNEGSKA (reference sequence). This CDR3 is CSAPTGGRETQYF. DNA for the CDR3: TGCAGTGCCCCGACAGGGGGTAGAGAGACCCAGTACTTC.

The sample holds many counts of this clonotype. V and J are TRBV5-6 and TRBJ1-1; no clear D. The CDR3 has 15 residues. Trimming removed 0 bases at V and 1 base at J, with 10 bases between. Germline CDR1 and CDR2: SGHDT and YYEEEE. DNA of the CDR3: TGTGCCAGCAGCTTGGCGCCAGGTGGGAACACTGAAGCTTTCTTT. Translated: CASSLAPGGNTEAFF.

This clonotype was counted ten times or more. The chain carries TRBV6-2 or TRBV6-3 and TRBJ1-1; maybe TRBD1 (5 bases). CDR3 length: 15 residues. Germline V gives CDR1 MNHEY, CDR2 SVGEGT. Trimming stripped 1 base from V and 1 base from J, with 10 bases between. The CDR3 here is CASSYLWGTNTEAFF. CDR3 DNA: TGTGCCAGCAGTTACTTATGGGGCACGAACACTGAAGCTTTCTTT.

The CDR3: CAWRGHGTDTQYF. For the CDR3, the DNA is TGTGCCTGGCGGGGGCACGGCACAGATACGCAGTATTTT. The chain links TRBV28 to TRBJ2-3; D might be TRBD2 (7 bases). The CDR3 sequence is 13 residues long. The V end lost 11 bases, the J end lost 1 base, and 13 bases lay between the germline ends. CDR1 is MDHEN and CDR2 is SYDVKM in the germline V gene.

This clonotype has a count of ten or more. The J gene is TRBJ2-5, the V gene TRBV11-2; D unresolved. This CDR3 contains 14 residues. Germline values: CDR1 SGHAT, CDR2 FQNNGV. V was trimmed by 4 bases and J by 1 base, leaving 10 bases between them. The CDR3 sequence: CASSSPPVQETQYF. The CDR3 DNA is TGTGCCAGCAGCTCCCCCCCCGTCCAAGAGACCCAGTACTTC.

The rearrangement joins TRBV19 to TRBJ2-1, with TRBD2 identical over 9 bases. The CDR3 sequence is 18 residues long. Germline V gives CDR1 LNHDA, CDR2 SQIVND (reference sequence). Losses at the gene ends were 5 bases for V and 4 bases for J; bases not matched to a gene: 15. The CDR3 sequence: CASSVRGRTSGFYNEQFF. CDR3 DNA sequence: TGTGCCAGTAGTGTGAGGGGAAGAACTAGCGGGTTTTACAATGAGCAGTTCTTC.